This TCR beta chain was documented in a study of blood T cells in healthy people across ages. Germline-derived CDR1 and CDR2 are SGHRS and YFSETQ. The CDR3 is 15 amino acids. V was clipped by 4 bases and J by 12 bases; unmatched bases: 12. Study results and caveats: Per million T cells, TCR beta diversity dropped roughly linearly as age increased.

It was with a sample-barcoded 5' primer and a J-beta primer mix that a second PCR of about 6 to 12 cycles was run. CDR3-containing paired-end reads numbered at least 3 million in each sample. TCRdb reprocessed the 5' RACE reads via MiXCR and lists one record per CDR3 protein. The repertoire holds about 730,000 distinct CDR3 sequences, roughly 45% seen once, with approximately 22% in the top ten. To note about this clonotype: Its cognate antigen is unknown.

Sequencing was done on a sample of blood. This rearrangement joins TRBV5-1 to TRBJ2-1, with TRBD2 matching over 11 bases. This sequence was found in a woman in her sixties in good health. CDR3 bases: TGCGCCAGCAGCCCGACGGGACTAGCGGCCGGGGGGCAGTTCTTC. Protein sequence: CASSPTGLAAGGQFF.